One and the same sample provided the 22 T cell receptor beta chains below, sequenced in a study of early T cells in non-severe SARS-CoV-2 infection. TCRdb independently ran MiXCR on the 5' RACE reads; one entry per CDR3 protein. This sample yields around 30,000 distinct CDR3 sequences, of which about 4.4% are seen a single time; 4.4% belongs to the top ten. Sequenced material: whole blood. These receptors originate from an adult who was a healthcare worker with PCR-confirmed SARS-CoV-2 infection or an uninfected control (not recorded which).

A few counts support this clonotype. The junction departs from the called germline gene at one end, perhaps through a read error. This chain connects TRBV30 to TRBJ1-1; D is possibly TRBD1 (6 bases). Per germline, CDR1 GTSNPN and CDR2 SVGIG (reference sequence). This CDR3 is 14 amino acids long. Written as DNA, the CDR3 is TGTGTCTGGAGTGTAGCTGAAGGGGGCACTGAAGCTTTCTTT. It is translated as CVWSVAEGGTEAFF.

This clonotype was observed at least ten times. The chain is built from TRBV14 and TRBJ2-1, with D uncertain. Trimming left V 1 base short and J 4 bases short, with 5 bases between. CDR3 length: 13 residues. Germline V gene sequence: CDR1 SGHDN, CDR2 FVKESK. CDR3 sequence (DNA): TGTGCCAGCAGCCAAGTAAGTTACAATGAGCAGTTCTTC. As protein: CASSQVSYNEQFF.

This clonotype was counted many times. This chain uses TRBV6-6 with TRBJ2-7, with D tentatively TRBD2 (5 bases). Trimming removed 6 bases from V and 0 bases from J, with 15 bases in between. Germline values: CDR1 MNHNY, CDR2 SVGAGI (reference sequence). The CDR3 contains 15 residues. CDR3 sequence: CASSPGRGSSYEQYF. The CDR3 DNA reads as TGTGCCAGCAGCCCCGGTAGAGGGAGCTCCTACGAGCAGTACTTC.

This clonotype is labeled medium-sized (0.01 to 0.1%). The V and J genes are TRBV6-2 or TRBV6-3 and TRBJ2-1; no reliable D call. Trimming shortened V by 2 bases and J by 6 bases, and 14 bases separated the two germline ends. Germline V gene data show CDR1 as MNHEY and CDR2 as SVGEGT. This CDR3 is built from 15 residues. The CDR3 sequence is CASSYARAPSNEQFF. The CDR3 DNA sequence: TGTGCCAGCAGTTACGCGCGAGCCCCTAGCAATGAGCAGTTCTTC.

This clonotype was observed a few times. The CDR3 sequence is CSASTLNTGELFF. The CDR3 region has the DNA TGCAGTGCTAGCACCCTGAACACCGGGGAGCTGTTTTTT. The chain is built from TRBV20-1 and TRBJ2-2; D unresolved. V was pared by 3 bases and J by 1 base, with 6 bases between. CDR1 is DFQATT and CDR2 is SNEGSKA in the germline V gene (reference sequence). CDR3 length: 13 amino acids.

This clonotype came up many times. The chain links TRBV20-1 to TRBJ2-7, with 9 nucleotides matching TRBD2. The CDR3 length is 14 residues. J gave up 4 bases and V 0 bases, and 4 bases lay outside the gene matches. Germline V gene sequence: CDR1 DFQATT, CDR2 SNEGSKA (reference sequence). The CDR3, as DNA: TGCAGTGCTAGAGATGGAAGCGGGAGGTACGAGCAGTACTTC. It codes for CSARDGSGRYEQYF.

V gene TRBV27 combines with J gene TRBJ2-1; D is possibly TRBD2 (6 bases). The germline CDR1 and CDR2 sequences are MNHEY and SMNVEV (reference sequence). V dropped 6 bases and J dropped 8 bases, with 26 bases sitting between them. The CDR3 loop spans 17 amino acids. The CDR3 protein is CASSLTAGTPTDDEQFF. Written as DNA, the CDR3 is TGTGCCAGCAGCCTGACCGCCGGGACTCCCACCGACGATGAGCAGTTCTTC.

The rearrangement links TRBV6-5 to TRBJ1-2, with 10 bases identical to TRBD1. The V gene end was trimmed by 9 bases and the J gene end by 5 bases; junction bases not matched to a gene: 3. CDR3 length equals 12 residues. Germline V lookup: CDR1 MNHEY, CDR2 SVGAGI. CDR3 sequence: CASGQGGYGYTF. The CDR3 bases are TGTGCCAGTGGACAGGGGGGGTATGGCTACACCTTC.

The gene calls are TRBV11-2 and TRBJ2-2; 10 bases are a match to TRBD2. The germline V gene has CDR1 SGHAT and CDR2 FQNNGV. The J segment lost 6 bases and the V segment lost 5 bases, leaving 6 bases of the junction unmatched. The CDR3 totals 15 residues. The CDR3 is CASSISGRPAGELFF. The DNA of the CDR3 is TGTGCCAGCAGCATTAGCGGGAGGCCCGCCGGGGAGCTGTTTTTT.

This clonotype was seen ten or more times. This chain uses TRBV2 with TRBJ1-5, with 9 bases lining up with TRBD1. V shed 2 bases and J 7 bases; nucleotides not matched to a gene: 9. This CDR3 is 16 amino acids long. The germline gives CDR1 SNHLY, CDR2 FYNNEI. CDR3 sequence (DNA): TGTGCCAGCAGTGAATTACCACAGGGGGCTTCCCAGCCCCAGCATTTT. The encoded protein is CASSELPQGASQPQHF.

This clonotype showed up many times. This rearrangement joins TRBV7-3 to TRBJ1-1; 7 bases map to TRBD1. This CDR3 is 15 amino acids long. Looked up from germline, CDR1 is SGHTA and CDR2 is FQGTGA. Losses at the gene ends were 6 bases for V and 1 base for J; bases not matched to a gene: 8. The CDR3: CASRSPGQPNTEAFF. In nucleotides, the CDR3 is TGTGCCAGCAGGAGCCCGGGACAGCCGAACACTGAAGCTTTCTTT.

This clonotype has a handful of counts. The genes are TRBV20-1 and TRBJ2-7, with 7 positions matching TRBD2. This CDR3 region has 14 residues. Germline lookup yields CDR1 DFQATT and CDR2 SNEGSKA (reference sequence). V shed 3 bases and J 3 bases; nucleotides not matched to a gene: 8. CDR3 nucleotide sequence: TGCAGTGCTAGGGGCGATTCGGGAGGCTACGAGCAGTACTTC. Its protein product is CSARGDSGGYEQYF.

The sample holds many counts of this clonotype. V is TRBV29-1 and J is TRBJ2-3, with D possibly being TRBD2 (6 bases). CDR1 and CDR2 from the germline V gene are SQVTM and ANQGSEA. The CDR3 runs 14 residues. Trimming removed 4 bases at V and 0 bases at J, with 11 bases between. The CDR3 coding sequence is TGCAGCGTTGGAGGCGGGGCTAGCACAGATACGCAGTATTTT. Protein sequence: CSVGGGASTDTQYF.

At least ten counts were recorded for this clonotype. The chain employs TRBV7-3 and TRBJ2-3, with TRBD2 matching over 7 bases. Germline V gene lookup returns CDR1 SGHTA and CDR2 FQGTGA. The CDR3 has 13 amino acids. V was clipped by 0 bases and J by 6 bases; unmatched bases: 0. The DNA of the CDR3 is TGTGCCAGCAGCTTAACGCGGGGGGATACGCAGTATTTT. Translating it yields CASSLTRGDTQYF.

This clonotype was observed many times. DNA for the CDR3: TGCAGCGCCTACCCGGACAGGGCCCCTGAAAAACTGTTTTTT. It codes for CSAYPDRAPEKLFF. The chain joins TRBV29-1 to TRBJ1-4; TRBD1 aligns across 8 bases. This CDR3 spans 14 amino acids. With 7 bases clipped from V and 7 bases from J, the junction kept 11 bases outside the gene matches. CDR1 and CDR2 (germline): SQVTM, ANQGSEA.

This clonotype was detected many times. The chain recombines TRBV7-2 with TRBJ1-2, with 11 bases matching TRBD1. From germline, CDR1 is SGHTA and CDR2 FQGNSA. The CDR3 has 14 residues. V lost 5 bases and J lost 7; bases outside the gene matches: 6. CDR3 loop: CASSPPGQGGGYTF. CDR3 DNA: TGTGCCAGCAGCCCCCCGGGACAGGGGGGTGGCTACACCTTC.

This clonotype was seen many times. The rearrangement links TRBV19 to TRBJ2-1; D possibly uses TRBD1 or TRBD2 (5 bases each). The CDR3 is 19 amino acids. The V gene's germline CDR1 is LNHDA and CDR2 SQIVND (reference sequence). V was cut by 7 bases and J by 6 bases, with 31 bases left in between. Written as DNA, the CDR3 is TGTGCCAGTACCCTTTCAGCCGGGACCCCGACTGGATTCGGCAATGAGCAGTTCTTC. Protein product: CASTLSAGTPTGFGNEQFF. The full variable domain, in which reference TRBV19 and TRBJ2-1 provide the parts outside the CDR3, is DGGITQSPKYLFRKEGQNVTLSCEQNLNHDAMYWYRQDPGQGLRLIYYSQIVNDFQKGDIAEGYSVSREKKESFPLTVTSAQKNPTAFYLCASTLSAGTPTGFGNEQFFGPGTRLTVL.

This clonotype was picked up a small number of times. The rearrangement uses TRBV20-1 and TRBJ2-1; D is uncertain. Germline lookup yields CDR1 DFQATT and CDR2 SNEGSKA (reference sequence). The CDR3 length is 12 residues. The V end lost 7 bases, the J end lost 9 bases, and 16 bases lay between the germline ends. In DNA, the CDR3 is TGCAGTGTTAACTCCCACGCGAGTGAGCAGTTCTTC. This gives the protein CSVNSHASEQFF.

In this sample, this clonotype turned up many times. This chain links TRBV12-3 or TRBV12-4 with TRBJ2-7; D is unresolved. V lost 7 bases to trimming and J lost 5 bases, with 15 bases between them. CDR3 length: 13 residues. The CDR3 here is CASNSGYVHEQYF. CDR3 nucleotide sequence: TGTGCCAGCAATTCAGGTTACGTCCACGAGCAGTACTTC.

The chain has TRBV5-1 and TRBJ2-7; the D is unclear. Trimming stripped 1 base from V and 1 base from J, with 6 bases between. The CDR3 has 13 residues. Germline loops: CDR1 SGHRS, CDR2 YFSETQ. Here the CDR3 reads CASSLSTSYEQYF. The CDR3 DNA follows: TGCGCCAGCAGCTTGAGCACATCCTACGAGCAGTACTTC.

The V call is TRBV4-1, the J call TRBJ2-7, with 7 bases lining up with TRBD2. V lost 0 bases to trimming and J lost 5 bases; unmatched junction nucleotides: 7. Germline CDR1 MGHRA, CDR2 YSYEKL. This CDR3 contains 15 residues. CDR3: CASSQDGRETDEQYF. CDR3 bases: TGCGCCAGCAGCCAAGACGGGCGGGAGACTGACGAGCAGTACTTC.

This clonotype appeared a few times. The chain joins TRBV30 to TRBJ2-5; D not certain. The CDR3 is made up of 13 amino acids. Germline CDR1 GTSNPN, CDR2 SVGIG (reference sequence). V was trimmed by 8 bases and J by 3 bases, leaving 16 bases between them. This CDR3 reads CAVERASKETQYF. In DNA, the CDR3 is TGTGCCGTGGAACGGGCCAGCAAAGAGACCCAGTACTTC.